The rows below give T cell receptor beta chains drawn from one sample of a study of blood T cell repertoires in COVID-19. The method was immunoSEQ multiplex PCR; TCRdb's version includes in-frame clones alone and lacks a portion of them. The sample carries under 200,000 clones, 86% recorded once. Sequencing was carried out using peripheral blood. These receptors were collected from an older woman with acute or convalescent COVID-19. Each CDR3 is given with its conserved first and last residue. A D gene is named only where the DNA matches it firmly. A clone size is listed for some rows: how often the clone was seen (once, few, many), or a class if it is expanded.

abundance: -
d_gene: TRBD1
v_gene: TRBV19
j_gene: TRBJ1-6
CDR3nt: TGTGCCAGTAGTTCTCCAGGACAGGGTAGACTCCGTGGGAATAATTCACCCCTCCACTTT
CDR3aa: CASSSPGQGRLRGNNSPLHF

abundance: -
d_gene: TRBD1
v_gene: TRBV18
j_gene: TRBJ2-7
CDR3nt: TGTGCCAGCTCATTTCGAGACAGGGTCGCTCACGAGCAGTACTTC
CDR3aa: CASSFRDRVAHEQYF

abundance: -
d_gene: TRBD1
v_gene: TRBV5-1
j_gene: TRBJ2-1
CDR3nt: TGCGCCAGCAGCATGGGGGTACAGGGGGCGAATGAGCAGTTCTTC
CDR3aa: CASSMGVQGANEQFF

abundance: -
d_gene: TRBD1
v_gene: TRBV5-1
j_gene: TRBJ2-3
CDR3nt: TGCGCCAGCAGCTTGGCGACAGGGGGAAACACAGATACGCAGTATTTT
CDR3aa: CASSLATGGNTDTQYF

abundance: -
d_gene: TRBD2
v_gene: TRBV7-2
j_gene: TRBJ2-7
CDR3nt: TGTGCCAGCATTCCTCTGGGGGGGTACGAGCAGTACTTC
CDR3aa: CASIPLGGYEQYF

abundance: -
d_gene: TRBD2
v_gene: TRBV2
j_gene: TRBJ2-5
CDR3nt: TGTGCCAGCAGTGAGGATCACGGGGGGGAAGAGACCCAGTACTTC
CDR3aa: CASSEDHGGEETQYF

abundance: -
d_gene: -
v_gene: TRBV7-2
j_gene: TRBJ2-1
CDR3nt: TGTGCCAGCAGCCTCCGATGGGGGGGCCTAGGCGGGCAGTTCTTC
CDR3aa: CASSLRWGGLGGQFF

abundance: -
d_gene: TRBD1
v_gene: TRBV10-3
j_gene: TRBJ1-1
CDR3nt: TGTGCCATCAGTGAGTTGGCTAGACAGGGAGCTTTCTTT
CDR3aa: CAISELARQGAFF

abundance: -
d_gene: -
v_gene: TRBV7-2
j_gene: TRBJ1-3
CDR3nt: TGTGCCAGCAGCTTAAAGGGAGGAGTTTTCTCTGGAAACACCATATATTTT
CDR3aa: CASSLKGGVFSGNTIYF

abundance: once
d_gene: -
v_gene: TRBV6-6
j_gene: TRBJ1-6
CDR3nt: TGTGCCAGCAATGGGGCGAAGTCCTATAATTCACCCCTCCACTTT
CDR3aa: CASNGAKSYNSPLHF

abundance: -
d_gene: -
v_gene: TRBV5-5
j_gene: TRBJ2-1
CDR3nt: TGTGCCAGCAGCTTGGGAGGTGACTTGTCCTACAATGAGCAGTTCTTC
CDR3aa: CASSLGGDLSYNEQFF

abundance: -
d_gene: TRBD1
v_gene: TRBV6-2/TRBV6-3
j_gene: TRBJ1-1
CDR3nt: TGTGCCAGCAGTTACCGTCAGGGGGGAGGTGAAGCTTTCTTT
CDR3aa: CASSYRQGGGEAFF

abundance: -
d_gene: TRBD2
v_gene: TRBV7-9
j_gene: TRBJ2-1
CDR3nt: TGTGCCAGCAGCGGGGGAGGGATTTCCTACAATGAGCAGTTCTTC
CDR3aa: CASSGGGISYNEQFF

abundance: -
d_gene: -
v_gene: TRBV12-3/TRBV12-4
j_gene: TRBJ1-1
CDR3nt: TGTGCCAGCAGTTTATTCGGTGAAGCTTTCTTT
CDR3aa: CASSLFGEAFF

abundance: -
d_gene: TRBD1
v_gene: TRBV19
j_gene: TRBJ1-1
CDR3nt: TGTGCCAGTAGTAGGGACAGGGTCAACACTGAAGCTTTCTTT
CDR3aa: CASSRDRVNTEAFF

abundance: once
d_gene: TRBD2
v_gene: TRBV25-1
j_gene: TRBJ2-3
CDR3nt: TGTGCCAGCAGTCCCCCAGCCCGCGGGGGAAGCACAGATACGCAGTATTTT
CDR3aa: CASSPPARGGSTDTQYF

abundance: -
d_gene: -
v_gene: TRBV9
j_gene: TRBJ2-5
CDR3nt: TGTGCCAGCAGCGGGGTGGGGGCTCCACAAGAGACCCAGTACTTC
CDR3aa: CASSGVGAPQETQYF

abundance: -
d_gene: TRBD1
v_gene: TRBV19
j_gene: TRBJ1-1
CDR3nt: TGTGCCAGTAGCCCTACCAAGAGGACAGGTGGGGTTGAAGCTTTCTTT
CDR3aa: CASSPTKRTGGVEAFF

abundance: -
d_gene: TRBD1
v_gene: TRBV19
j_gene: TRBJ1-5
CDR3nt: TGTGCCAGTAGTAGGGACAGGGGCTGGGTTGTGCCCCAGCATTTT
CDR3aa: CASSRDRGWVVPQHF

abundance: -
d_gene: -
v_gene: TRBV6-2/TRBV6-3
j_gene: TRBJ1-1
CDR3nt: TGTGCCAGCAGTTACGCTTTTGGACAGTCGGCTTTCTTT
CDR3aa: CASSYAFGQSAFF

abundance: -
d_gene: -
v_gene: TRBV3-1/TRBV3-2
j_gene: TRBJ1-1
CDR3nt: TGTGCCAGCAGCCAAGCCAGGGGTACCACTGAAGCTTTCTTT
CDR3aa: CASSQARGTTEAFF

abundance: -
d_gene: -
v_gene: TRBV11-3
j_gene: TRBJ1-2
CDR3nt: TGTGGGGACATGGCGGATTCTAACTATGGCTACACCTTC
CDR3aa: CGDMADSNYGYTF

abundance: -
d_gene: TRBD2
v_gene: TRBV2
j_gene: TRBJ2-5
CDR3nt: TGTGCCAGCTCTACGGGGGGAAAACAAGAGACCCAGTACTTC
CDR3aa: CASSTGGKQETQYF

abundance: -
d_gene: TRBD2
v_gene: TRBV7-2
j_gene: TRBJ2-2
CDR3nt: TGTGCCAGCAGCCCTCGACTAGCGGGAGTGGGTCGGGACACCGGGGAGCTGTTTTTT
CDR3aa: CASSPRLAGVGRDTGELFF

abundance: -
d_gene: TRBD2
v_gene: TRBV2
j_gene: TRBJ2-1
CDR3nt: TGTGCCAGCAGTGCCCTGGGGGGAGGGCTAATCAATGAGCAGTTCTTC
CDR3aa: CASSALGGGLINEQFF

abundance: -
d_gene: -
v_gene: TRBV5-4
j_gene: TRBJ2-5
CDR3nt: TGTGCCAGCAGCAGTATTAGGCAGGGGGAGACCCAGTACTTC
CDR3aa: CASSSIRQGETQYF

abundance: -
d_gene: TRBD1
v_gene: TRBV7-2
j_gene: TRBJ1-1
CDR3nt: TGTGCCAGCAGCATACAGGGGTACACTGAAGCTTTCTTT
CDR3aa: CASSIQGYTEAFF

abundance: -
d_gene: TRBD1
v_gene: TRBV5-1
j_gene: TRBJ1-1
CDR3nt: TGCGCCAGCAGCGTTACAGGGGTGGTCACTGAAGCTTTCTTT
CDR3aa: CASSVTGVVTEAFF

abundance: -
d_gene: -
v_gene: TRBV7-9
j_gene: TRBJ1-4
CDR3nt: TGTGCCAGCAGCCACCGGGACATTGTTAATGAAAAACTGTTTTTT
CDR3aa: CASSHRDIVNEKLFF

abundance: once
d_gene: TRBD2
v_gene: TRBV2
j_gene: TRBJ2-2
CDR3nt: TGTGCCAGCAGTGATTTAGCGGGGGGGACCGGGGAGCTGTTTTTT
CDR3aa: CASSDLAGGTGELFF

abundance: -
d_gene: -
v_gene: TRBV19
j_gene: TRBJ1-1
CDR3nt: TGTGCCAGTAGCCAGACAGGCTATAACACTGAAGCTTTCTTT
CDR3aa: CASSQTGYNTEAFF

abundance: -
d_gene: -
v_gene: TRBV10-1
j_gene: TRBJ1-6
CDR3nt: TGCGCCAGCAGTGAGTCGTTATCACCCCTCCACTTT
CDR3aa: CASSESLSPLHF

abundance: -
d_gene: TRBD1
v_gene: TRBV3-1/TRBV3-2
j_gene: TRBJ1-2
CDR3nt: TGTGCCAGCAGCCCGACCCAGACAGGGGATCGCTATGGCTACACCTTC
CDR3aa: CASSPTQTGDRYGYTF

abundance: once
d_gene: TRBD1
v_gene: TRBV11-3
j_gene: TRBJ2-5
CDR3nt: TGTGCCAGCAGCTTCGAACTCCCGGGACAGGTATCGGAGACCCAGTACTTC
CDR3aa: CASSFELPGQVSETQYF

abundance: once
d_gene: TRBD1
v_gene: TRBV29-1
j_gene: TRBJ1-1
CDR3nt: TGCAGCGTTGCCCCCGGGACAGCAGGAGGGACTGAAGCTTTCTTT
CDR3aa: CSVAPGTAGGTEAFF

abundance: -
d_gene: -
v_gene: TRBV5-4
j_gene: TRBJ1-1
CDR3nt: TGTGCCAGCAGCTACTCATTGAACACTGAAGCTTTCTTT
CDR3aa: CASSYSLNTEAFF

abundance: -
d_gene: TRBD1
v_gene: TRBV5-1
j_gene: TRBJ2-7
CDR3nt: TGCGCCAGCAGCTTGGGACAGGGGGTAAGGTTTCGGTACTTC
CDR3aa: CASSLGQGVRFRYF

abundance: -
d_gene: TRBD2
v_gene: TRBV24-1
j_gene: TRBJ2-3
CDR3nt: TGTGCCACCAGTGATTTGCCGGGACTAGCGGGAGTCGATACGCAGTATTTT
CDR3aa: CATSDLPGLAGVDTQYF

abundance: once
d_gene: TRBD2
v_gene: TRBV24-1
j_gene: TRBJ2-7
CDR3nt: TGTGCCACCAGTGAGTCCAGCGGGACTATCTACGAGCAGTACTTC
CDR3aa: CATSESSGTIYEQYF

abundance: -
d_gene: -
v_gene: TRBV12-5
j_gene: TRBJ1-1
CDR3nt: TGTGCTAGTGGTTTACCGACAGGACACCGTGAAGCTTTCTTT
CDR3aa: CASGLPTGHREAFF

abundance: -
d_gene: TRBD2
v_gene: TRBV3-1/TRBV3-2
j_gene: TRBJ2-1
CDR3nt: TGTGCCAGCAGCCAAGGAAGCGGGGTCGATGAGCAGTTCTTC
CDR3aa: CASSQGSGVDEQFF

abundance: -
d_gene: TRBD1
v_gene: TRBV5-4
j_gene: TRBJ2-7
CDR3nt: TGTGCCAGCAGCGTGGAGGCAGGGGGCTCCTACGAGCAGTACTTC
CDR3aa: CASSVEAGGSYEQYF

abundance: -
d_gene: -
v_gene: TRBV28
j_gene: TRBJ1-5
CDR3nt: TGTGCCAGCACCGGTCTCACTTATCAGCCCCAGCATTTT
CDR3aa: CASTGLTYQPQHF

abundance: -
d_gene: -
v_gene: TRBV7-2
j_gene: TRBJ2-7
CDR3nt: TGTGCCAGCAGCTTAGCGGGGGGGCTCGAGCAGTACTTC
CDR3aa: CASSLAGGLEQYF

abundance: -
d_gene: -
v_gene: TRBV28
j_gene: TRBJ1-5
CDR3nt: TGTGCCAGCAGAGAAGAGGGTAGCAATCAGCCCCAGCATTTT
CDR3aa: CASREEGSNQPQHF

abundance: -
d_gene: TRBD2
v_gene: TRBV20-1
j_gene: TRBJ2-3
CDR3nt: TGCAGTGCTAGTAGCGGGGGGCCCACAGATACGCAGTATTTT
CDR3aa: CSASSGGPTDTQYF

abundance: once
d_gene: TRBD1
v_gene: TRBV2
j_gene: TRBJ2-5
CDR3nt: TGTGCCAGCAGGGCCCGGGACAGCCTCAGGGAGACCCAGTACTTC
CDR3aa: CASRARDSLRETQYF

abundance: -
d_gene: -
v_gene: TRBV7-3
j_gene: TRBJ2-1
CDR3nt: TGTGCCAGCAGCGCCGGGACTCTCGGCTCCTACAATGAGCAGTTCTTC
CDR3aa: CASSAGTLGSYNEQFF